These 6 T cell receptor beta chains came from one sample sequenced in a study of cytomegalovirus exposure and HLA in healthy donors. This PCR relied on a set of 60 Vbeta primers and 13 Jbeta primers. Sequencing used immunoSEQ multiplex PCR; TCRdb keeps in-frame clones, though not all of them. Altogether 150,000 to 170,000 clones are present, roughly 72% being singletons, with the ten largest covering 2% to 2.5%. Source material: PBMCs. All receptors derive from a man aged 25 to 40 in good health and CMV-seronegative.

This clone was detected once. Other DNA sequences in this sample translate to the same CDR3. V gene TRBV28 combines with J gene TRBJ2-7; 11 bases are shared with TRBD1. Germline CDR1 MDHEN, CDR2 SYDVKM. J gave up 4 bases and V 2 bases, and 1 base lay outside the gene matches. The CDR3 has 14 residues. The CDR3 loop is CASSLGTGGYEQYF. The CDR3 DNA is TGTGCCAGCAGTTTAGGGACAGGGGGGTACGAGCAGTACTTC.

This clone was picked up a small number of times. This chain connects TRBV2 to TRBJ1-1; no firm D call. The V gene's germline CDR1 is SNHLY and CDR2 FYNNEI. With 2 bases removed from V and 11 bases from J, the gap between germline ends came to 12 bases. The CDR3 is made up of 12 amino acids. CDR3 loop: CASSESPTRAFF. DNA for the CDR3: TGTGCCAGCAGTGAATCTCCGACTCGGGCTTTCTTT. The entire variable domain, with the rest obtained from reference TRBV2 and TRBJ1-1, is as follows: EPEVTQTPSHQVTQMGQEVILRCVPISNHLYFYWYRQILGQKVEFLVSFYNNEISEKSEIFDDQFSVERPDGSNFTLKIRSTKLEDSAMYFCASSESPTRAFFGQGTRLTVV.

This chain joins TRBV30 and TRBJ2-2, with D maybe TRBD2 (5 bases). With 4 bases removed from V and 6 bases from J, the gap between germline ends came to 12 bases. The CDR3 contains 13 residues. Germline assignment: CDR1 GTSNPN and CDR2 SVGIG (reference sequence). The CDR3 nucleotides read TGTGCCTGGAATTCAGAGGGCCCCGGGGAGCTGTTTTTT. Its translation: CAWNSEGPGELFF.

The table lists this clone with a few counts. The chain uses TRBV5-1 and TRBJ1-1, with D unclear. Germline assignment: CDR1 SGHRS and CDR2 YFSETQ. The V end lost 5 bases, the J end lost 1 base, and 9 bases lay between the germline ends. This CDR3 region has 13 residues. In DNA, the CDR3 is TGCGCCAGCAGAGAACACCCGAACACTGAAGCTTTCTTT. Encoded protein: CASREHPNTEAFF.

The rearrangement joins TRBV27 to TRBJ1-3; D is perhaps TRBD1 (5 bases). This CDR3 comprises 15 residues. Germline CDR1 is MNHEY and CDR2 is SMNVEV (reference sequence). The V and J ends lost 2 bases and 0 bases respectively, with 8 bases between them. The CDR3 loop reads CASSLKGFSGNTIYF. In DNA form, the CDR3 reads TGTGCCAGCAGTTTAAAGGGGTTCTCTGGAAACACCATATATTTT.

This clone was detected a few times. This chain uses TRBV27 with TRBJ1-3, with unresolved D. The germline gives CDR1 MNHEY, CDR2 SMNVEV (reference sequence). The CDR3 has 16 residues. The V end lost 4 bases, the J end lost 1 base, and 14 bases lay between the germline ends. The CDR3 DNA reads TGTGCCAGCAGTTCCACACGACTCGATTCTGGAAACACCATATATTTT. Amino acid sequence: CASSSTRLDSGNTIYF.